Ten or more counts support the clone carrying this T cell receptor beta chain. The antigen remains undetermined. Exclusion followed for patients with uncontrolled infection, other autoimmune disease, pregnancy or lactation. Source material for PBMCs was over 7.5 ml fresh peripheral blood. This CDR3 is built from 12 residues. Germline CDR1 GTSNPN, CDR2 SVGIG (reference sequence). The V end lost 0 bases, the J end lost 7 bases, and 6 bases lay between the germline ends. The data originate from a study of T cells in Graves' hyperthyroidism and ophthalmopathy. Findings and caveats of the study: The majority of expanded thyroid clonotypes above 0.001 also appeared in blood.

TCR beta CDR3 regions were amplified from RNA. First-round RT-PCR with HTBI primers amplified the TCR CDR3 region. TCRdb recomputed calls from the multiplex PCR reads with MiXCR, one row per CDR3 protein. The sample consists of 200,000 to 250,000 distinct CDR3 sequences, approximately 23% of them appearing once. Material: blood. The TCR originated in a middle-aged woman with Graves' ophthalmopathy. The V call is TRBV30, the J call TRBJ2-2; no firm D call. The CDR3 here is CAWSVVYGELFF. CDR3 sequence (DNA): TGTGCCTGGAGTGTAGTGTACGGGGAGCTGTTTTTT.